Shown below are 24 T cell receptor beta chains from a single sample sequenced in a study of blood T cell repertoires in COVID-19. The protocol was immunoSEQ multiplex PCR, while the TCRdb copy is restricted to in-frame clones and leaves out a portion. The data hold 40,000 to 60,000 clones, with roughly 88% observed a single time. Sample: peripheral blood. Receptors originate from a human donor in a cohort sampled during active COVID-19.

The chain joins TRBV24-1 to TRBJ1-4, with TRBD1 matching over 9 bases. From germline, CDR1 is KGHDR and CDR2 SFDVKD. The CDR3 totals 14 residues. Trimming took 5 bases from V and 8 from J; bases not matched to a gene: 5. As DNA, the CDR3 is TGTGCCACCAGTGGCGGGACAGGGAACGAAAAACTGTTTTTT. Protein product: CATSGGTGNEKLFF.

The V and J genes are TRBV12-5 and TRBJ2-1; D is perhaps TRBD2 (5 bases). The CDR3 extends over 14 amino acids. Germline CDR1 is LGHNT and CDR2 is FRNRAP. V was pared by 1 base and J by 9 bases, with 13 bases between. The CDR3 sequence is CASGLGLSAGEQFF. The CDR3 bases are TGTGCTAGTGGTTTGGGGTTAAGCGCGGGTGAGCAGTTCTTC.

The V gene is TRBV28, the J gene TRBJ2-1; 11 bases are a match to TRBD2. Germline CDR1 MDHEN, CDR2 SYDVKM. The CDR3 extends over 16 amino acids. J gave up 4 bases and V 0 bases, and 2 bases lay outside the gene matches. This chain's CDR3 is CASSLWGLAVYNEQFF. In DNA, the CDR3 is TGTGCCAGCAGTTTATGGGGACTAGCGGTATACAATGAGCAGTTCTTC.

On this clone: A junction end diverges from the germline sequence, so it may reflect a read error. The genes are TRBV7-7 and TRBJ2-2; D ambiguous. This CDR3 has 15 amino acids. Per germline, CDR1 SSHAT and CDR2 FNYEAQ (reference sequence). The CDR3 sequence is CASSTGPGDTGELFF. The CDR3 nucleotides read TGTGCTAGCAGCACCGGCCCAGGCGACACCGGGGAGCTGTTTTTT.

This clone was detected only a few times. V and J are TRBV6-5 and TRBJ1-6, with TRBD1 matching 8 bases. With V trimmed by 7 bases and J by 9 bases, 11 bases remained unmatched. The CDR3 runs 15 residues. Germline V CDR1 and CDR2: MNHEY, SVGAGI. CDR3 loop: CASNPSRTGLSPLHF. In DNA, the CDR3 is TGTGCCAGCAATCCGAGCCGGACAGGGCTTTCACCCCTCCACTTT.

This clone has just one count. This chain links TRBV11-2 with TRBJ1-1; tentatively, D is TRBD1 (6 bases). The CDR3 is made up of 15 amino acids. The V and J ends lost 5 bases and 4 bases respectively, with 17 bases between them. CDR1 and CDR2 from the germline V gene are SGHAT and FQNNGV. The CDR3 bases are TGTGCCAGCAGCAGAGGGGGGGCAGGGGCCACTGAAGCTTTCTTT. This sequence encodes CASSRGGAGATEAFF.

The V gene is TRBV28, the J gene TRBJ1-2, with D unclear. The CDR3 extends over 12 amino acids. V dropped 4 bases and J dropped 4 bases, with 7 bases sitting between them. Germline CDR1 is MDHEN and CDR2 is SYDVKM. In DNA, the CDR3 is TGTGCCAGCAGTTCGGGTCCCTATGGCTACACCTTC. It encodes CASSSGPYGYTF.

This clone was found once. This rearrangement joins TRBV5-1 to TRBJ1-1; the match to TRBD1 covers 7 bases. J was trimmed by 8 bases and V by 0 bases; bases with no gene match: 13. Germline assignment: CDR1 SGHRS and CDR2 YFSETQ. CDR3 size: 16 residues. The CDR3 region is CASSLEGQVGVGEAFF. The CDR3 bases are TGCGCCAGCAGCTTGGAAGGACAGGTGGGGGTCGGGGAAGCTTTCTTT.

CDR3 bases: TGTGCCAGCTCACCACCAAGCGGGGGACGCACAGATACGCAGTATTTT. This gives the protein CASSPPSGGRTDTQYF. The chain joins TRBV18 to TRBJ2-3; 8 bases align to TRBD2. The CDR3 totals 16 residues. With V trimmed by 0 bases and J by 1 base, 3 bases remained unmatched. The germline CDR1 and CDR2 sequences are KGHSH and LQKENI. The entire variable domain, with the rest obtained from reference TRBV18 and TRBJ2-3, is as follows: NAGVMQNPRHLVRRRGQEARLRCSPMKGHSHVYWYRQLPEEGLKFMVYLQKENIIDESGMPKERFSAEFPKEGPSILRIQQVVRGDSAAYFCASSPPSGGRTDTQYFGPGTRLTVL.

The chain uses TRBV5-8 and TRBJ1-2; weak D call: TRBD1 (6 bases). Trimming removed 0 bases from V and 4 bases from J, with 13 bases in between. Germline V gives CDR1 SGHTS, CDR2 YDEGEE. The CDR3 is 15 residues long. The CDR3, as DNA: TGTGCCAGCAGCTTGGCCGGGGGGGCTTCCTATGGCTACACCTTC. It yields the protein CASSLAGGASYGYTF.

The V gene is TRBV10-3, the J gene TRBJ2-1; a possible D gene is TRBD2 (6 bases). The CDR3 sequence is 12 residues long. The germline V gene has CDR1 ENHRY and CDR2 SYGVKD. V lost 7 bases and J lost 8, with 12 bases in between. The CDR3 DNA reads as TGTGCCATCAAACCAACGGGGGATGAGCAGTTCTTC. Residues: CAIKPTGDEQFF.

The chain has TRBV30 and TRBJ2-7; maybe TRBD2 (6 bases). The CDR3 spans 13 residues. CDR1 and CDR2 (germline): GTSNPN, SVGIG (reference sequence). V lost 0 bases, J lost 7 bases, and 13 bases lay in between. Here the CDR3 reads CAWSVQGGGEQYF. In DNA, the CDR3 is TGTGCCTGGAGTGTACAAGGTGGGGGGGAGCAGTACTTC.

This chain uses TRBV11-1 with TRBJ2-7; D unclear. CDR1 is SGHAT, CDR2 FQDESV, per germline (reference sequence). V dropped 7 bases and J dropped 0 bases, with 13 bases sitting between them. The CDR3 length is 14 residues. CDR3 sequence reads: CASTLAGSSYEQYF. The CDR3 DNA is TGTGCCAGCACCCTGGCCGGGTCCTCCTACGAGCAGTACTTC. Variable domain in full (rest from reference TRBV11-1 and TRBJ2-7): EAEVAQSPRYKITEKSQAVAFWCDPISGHATLYWYRQILGQGPELLVQFQDESVVDDSQLPKDRFSAERLKGVDSTLKIQPAELGDSAMYLCASTLAGSSYEQYFGPGTRLTVT.

V is TRBV28 and J is TRBJ2-7; 7 positions match TRBD1. Germline V gene lookup returns CDR1 MDHEN and CDR2 SYDVKM. CDR3 length equals 15 residues. V trimming: 6 bases; J trimming: 0 bases; junction bases outside the gene matches: 8. The CDR3 spells CASSLGQTVSYEQYF. The CDR3, as DNA: TGTGCCAGCAGCCTGGGACAGACAGTCTCCTACGAGCAGTACTTC.

This clone was counted between two and nine times. The chain has TRBV5-6 and TRBJ1-6; D is unclear. Trimming took 4 bases from V and 0 from J, leaving 17 bases between them. The CDR3 totals 18 residues. The V gene's germline CDR1 is SGHDT and CDR2 YYEEEE. Written as DNA, the CDR3 is TGTGCCAGCAGCAGCCGCCGGGATCGCAGCTCCTATAATTCACCCCTCCACTTT. Translation: CASSSRRDRSSYNSPLHF.

The rearrangement uses TRBV7-9 and TRBJ2-5, with D hard to call. Germline lookup yields CDR1 SEHNR and CDR2 FQNEAQ (reference sequence). V lost 5 bases and J lost 1, with 20 bases in between. The CDR3 spans 17 residues. This CDR3 reads CASSNNPTTRIQETQYF. The CDR3 DNA sequence: TGTGCCAGCAGCAACAACCCCACGACGAGGATCCAAGAGACCCAGTACTTC.

V is TRBV19 and J is TRBJ2-1; the match to TRBD2 covers 9 bases. This CDR3 is 15 amino acids long. The V gene's germline CDR1 is LNHDA and CDR2 SQIVND (reference sequence). The junction had 4 bases not matched to a gene; V was cut back by 4 bases and J by 3 bases. CDR3 sequence: CASSTSGRIYNEQFF. CDR3 coding DNA: TGTGCCAGTAGTACGAGCGGGAGGATCTACAATGAGCAGTTCTTC.

This chain joins TRBV7-9 and TRBJ2-7; the D is unclear. The CDR3 contains 14 residues. Between the trimmed V and J ends, which lost 1 base and 12 bases, there was a span of 19 bases. Germline V lookup: CDR1 SEHNR, CDR2 FQNEAQ (reference sequence). The CDR3 coding sequence is TGTGCCAGCAGCTTAGGGCTAGTGAACGCTGTTTGGTACTTC. Translated, it gives CASSLGLVNAVWYF.

This sequence joins TRBV27 and TRBJ2-1; D not resolved. Germline-derived CDR1 and CDR2 are MNHEY and SMNVEV (reference sequence). V dropped 2 bases and J dropped 1 base, with 3 bases sitting between them. The CDR3 is 13 residues long. CDR3 amino acids: CASSLRSYNEQFF. CDR3 DNA sequence: TGTGCCAGCAGTTTACGGTCCTACAATGAGCAGTTCTTC.

This clone was seen a single time. The chain carries TRBV5-4 and TRBJ2-7, with 8 bases that match TRBD1. Germline V gene sequence: CDR1 SGHNT, CDR2 YYREEE (reference sequence). The CDR3 covers 13 residues. The V gene end was trimmed by 4 bases and the J gene end by 5 bases; junction bases not matched to a gene: 5. In DNA form, the CDR3 reads TGTGCCAGCAGCGTACAGGGGGGCAACGAGCAGTACTTC. The encoded protein is CASSVQGGNEQYF. The full variable domain, with the rest looked up from reference TRBV5-4 and TRBJ2-7, is ETGVTQSPTHLIKTRGQQVTLRCSSQSGHNTVSWYQQALGQGPQFIFQYYREEENGRGNFPPRFSGLQFPNYSSELNVNALELDDSALYLCASSVQGGNEQYFGPGTRLTVT.

The chain has TRBV19 and TRBJ2-6; D remains unclear. Germline CDR1 is LNHDA and CDR2 is SQIVND (reference sequence). CDR3 length equals 16 residues. V dropped 5 bases and J dropped 2 bases, with 13 bases sitting between them. This chain's CDR3 is CASSPRVWAGANVLTF. The CDR3 coding sequence is TGTGCCAGTAGTCCACGGGTTTGGGCTGGGGCCAACGTCCTGACTTTC.

The CDR3 reads CASSVGGEVADTQYF. CDR3 in DNA: TGTGCCAGCAGCGTAGGGGGCGAGGTGGCAGATACGCAGTATTTT. This rearrangement joins TRBV9 to TRBJ2-3; weak D call: TRBD1 (5 bases). The CDR3 has 15 residues. CDR1 and CDR2 from the germline V gene are SGDLS and YYNGEE. The ends were cut back, 0 bases at V and 4 bases at J, with 12 bases in the middle.

For this clone: Compared with germline, one end of the junction differs, possibly owing to a read error. The chain uses TRBV14 and TRBJ2-3; no clear D gene. Germline CDR1 SGHDN, CDR2 FVKESK. This CDR3 is built from 14 residues. The CDR3 spells CASNQVLSTDTQYF. The CDR3 DNA follows: TGTGCCAGCAACCAAGTACTAAGCACAGATACGCAGTATTTT.

The chain links TRBV30 to TRBJ1-3; D might be TRBD1 (5 bases). The CDR3 sequence is 15 residues long. The germline CDR1 and CDR2 sequences are GTSNPN and SVGIG (reference sequence). Deletions cut 2 bases from V and 0 bases from J, with 11 bases between. The CDR3 nucleotides read TGTGCCTGGAGTCGAACAGGCATCTCTGGAAACACCATATATTTT. Amino acids: CAWSRTGISGNTIYF. Combining the CDR3 with reference TRBV30 and TRBJ1-3 gives the whole variable domain SQTIHQWPATLVQPVGSPLSLECTVEGTSNPNLYWYRQAAGRGLQLLFYSVGIGQISSEVPQNLSASRPQDRQFILSSKKLLLSDSGFYLCAWSRTGISGNTIYFGEGSWLTVV.